The 2 T cell receptor beta chains below come from one sample, sequenced in a study of blood T cell repertoires in COVID-19. Only in-frame clones appear in the TCRdb table, and some are missing; sequencing was by immunoSEQ multiplex PCR. The sample holds a few hundred thousand clones, about 89% seen once. Sequencing used peripheral blood. All receptors come from a woman aged 50 to 65 who had recovered from COVID-19.

The V and J genes are TRBV12-3 or TRBV12-4 and TRBJ1-1; no firm D call. Between the trimmed V and J ends, which lost 3 bases and 7 bases, there was a span of 6 bases. The length of the CDR3 is 11 residues. The CDR3: CASSLAVEAFF. DNA of the CDR3: TGTGCCAGCAGTTTGGCCGTTGAAGCTTTCTTT.

The chain has TRBV5-6 and TRBJ2-5; 7 bases are a match to TRBD1. Germline V gives CDR1 SGHDT, CDR2 YYEEEE. The CDR3 has 14 amino acids. The V and J ends lost 4 bases and 3 bases, in that order; junction bases with no gene match: 6. The CDR3 loop reads CASSHGTGEETQYF. CDR3 sequence (DNA): TGTGCCAGCAGCCATGGTACAGGGGAAGAGACCCAGTACTTC.